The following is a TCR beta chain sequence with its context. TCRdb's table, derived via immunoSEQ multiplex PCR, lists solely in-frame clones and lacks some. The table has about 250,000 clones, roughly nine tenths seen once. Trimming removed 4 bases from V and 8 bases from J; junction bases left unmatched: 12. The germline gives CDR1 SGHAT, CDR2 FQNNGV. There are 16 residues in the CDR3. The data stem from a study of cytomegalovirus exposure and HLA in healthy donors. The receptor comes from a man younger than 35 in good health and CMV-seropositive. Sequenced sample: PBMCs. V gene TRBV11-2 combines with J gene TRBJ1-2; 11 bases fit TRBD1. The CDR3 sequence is CASSSRDPGTGGGYTF. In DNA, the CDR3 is TGTGCCAGCAGCTCTAGGGATCCCGGGACAGGGGGAGGCTACACCTTC.